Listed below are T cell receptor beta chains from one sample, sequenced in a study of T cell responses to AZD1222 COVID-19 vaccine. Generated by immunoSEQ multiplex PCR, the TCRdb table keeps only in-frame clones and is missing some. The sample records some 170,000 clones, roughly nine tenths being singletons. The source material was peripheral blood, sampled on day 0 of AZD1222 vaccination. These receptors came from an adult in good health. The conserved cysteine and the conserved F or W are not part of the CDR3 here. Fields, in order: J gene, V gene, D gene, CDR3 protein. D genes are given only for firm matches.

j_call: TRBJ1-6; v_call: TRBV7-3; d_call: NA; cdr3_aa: ASSLTAGPNSPLH
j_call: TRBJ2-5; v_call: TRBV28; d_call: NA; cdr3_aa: ASSLLGGKQETQY
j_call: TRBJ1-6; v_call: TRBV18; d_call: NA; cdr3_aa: ASSPPVQGSSYNSPLH
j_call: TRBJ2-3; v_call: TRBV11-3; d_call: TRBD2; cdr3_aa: ASSWASSGGVTDTQY
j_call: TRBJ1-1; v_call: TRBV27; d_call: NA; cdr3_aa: ASSWLRDGLGNTEAF
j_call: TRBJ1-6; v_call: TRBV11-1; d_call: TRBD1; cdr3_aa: ASSPRQGGINSPLH
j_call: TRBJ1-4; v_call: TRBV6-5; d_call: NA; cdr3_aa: ASGRATNEKLF
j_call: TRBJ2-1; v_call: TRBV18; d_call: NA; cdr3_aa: ASSRQGSYRYNEQF
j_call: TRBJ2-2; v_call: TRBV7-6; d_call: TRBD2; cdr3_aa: ASSLWLADTGELF
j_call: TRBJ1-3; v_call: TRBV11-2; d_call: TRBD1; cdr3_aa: ASSLYRGSYSGNTIY
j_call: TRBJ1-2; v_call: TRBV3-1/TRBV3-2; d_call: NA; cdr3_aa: ASTENSLNYGYT
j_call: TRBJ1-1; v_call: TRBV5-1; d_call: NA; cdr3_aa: ASSLGLNTEAF
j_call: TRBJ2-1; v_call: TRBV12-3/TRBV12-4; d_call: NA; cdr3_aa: ASGPGNEQF
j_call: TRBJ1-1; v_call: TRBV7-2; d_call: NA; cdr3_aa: ASSWARMNTEAF
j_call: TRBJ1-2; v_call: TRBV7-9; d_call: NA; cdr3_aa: ASSLGGGIGNGYT
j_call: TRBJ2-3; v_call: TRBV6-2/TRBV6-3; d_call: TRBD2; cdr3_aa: ASSSGTSADTQY
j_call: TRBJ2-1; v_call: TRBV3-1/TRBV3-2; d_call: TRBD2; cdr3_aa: ASSQRLAGGDNEQF
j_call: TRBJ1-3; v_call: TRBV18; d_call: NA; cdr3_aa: ASSPRFGSGNTIY
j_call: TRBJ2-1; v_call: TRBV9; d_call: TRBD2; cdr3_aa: ASSSDLAAHNEQF
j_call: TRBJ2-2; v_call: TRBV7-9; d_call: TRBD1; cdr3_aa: ASSSGQGNTGELF
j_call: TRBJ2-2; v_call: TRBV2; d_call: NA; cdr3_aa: ASSLGWGTGELF
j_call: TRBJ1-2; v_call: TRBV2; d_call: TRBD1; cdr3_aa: ASSERGQWYGYT
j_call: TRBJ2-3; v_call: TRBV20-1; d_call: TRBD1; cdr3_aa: SASGGQGLADTQY
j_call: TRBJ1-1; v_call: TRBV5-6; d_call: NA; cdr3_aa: ASSLVTGTAF
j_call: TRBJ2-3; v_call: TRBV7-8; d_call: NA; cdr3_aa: ASSIRRPDTQY
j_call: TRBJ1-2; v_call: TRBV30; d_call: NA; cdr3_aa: AWAFVRGANYGYT
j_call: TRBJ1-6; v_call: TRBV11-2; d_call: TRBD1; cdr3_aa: ASSLGQGSH
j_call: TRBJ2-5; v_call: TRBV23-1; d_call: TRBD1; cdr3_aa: ASSQSGRGRRMGGQETQY
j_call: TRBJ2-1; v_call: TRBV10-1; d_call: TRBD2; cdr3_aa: ASSEGSSGARGSEQF
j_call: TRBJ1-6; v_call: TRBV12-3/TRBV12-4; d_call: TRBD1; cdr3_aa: ASNGQGYSPLH
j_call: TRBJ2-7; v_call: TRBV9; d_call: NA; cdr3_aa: ASSVGSGEAHEQY
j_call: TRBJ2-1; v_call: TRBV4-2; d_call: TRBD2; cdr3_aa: ASRSTSGGGDEQF
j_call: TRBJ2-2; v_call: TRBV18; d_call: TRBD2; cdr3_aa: ASSPSQIAGNTGELF
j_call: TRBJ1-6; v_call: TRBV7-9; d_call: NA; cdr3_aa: ASSSRDPYSPLH
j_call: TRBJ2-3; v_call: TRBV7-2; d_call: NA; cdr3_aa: ASSYTTDTQY
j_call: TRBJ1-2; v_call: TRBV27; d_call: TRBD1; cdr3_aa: ASSWNTGGGYT
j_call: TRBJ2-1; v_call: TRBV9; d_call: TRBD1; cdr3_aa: ASSSRTGAPNEQF
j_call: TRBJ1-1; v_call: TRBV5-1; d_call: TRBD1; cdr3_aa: ASSSGTGEEAF
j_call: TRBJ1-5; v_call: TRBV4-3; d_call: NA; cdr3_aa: ASSQELGSSNQPQH
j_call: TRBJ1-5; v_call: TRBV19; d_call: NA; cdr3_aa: ASSMGGQPQPQH
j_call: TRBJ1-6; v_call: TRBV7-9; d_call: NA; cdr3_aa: ASSLDAGSPLH
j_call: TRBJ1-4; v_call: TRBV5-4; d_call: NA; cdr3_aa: ASSLSQNEKLF
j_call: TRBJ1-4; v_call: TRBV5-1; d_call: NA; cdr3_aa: ASSPGVPTNEKLF
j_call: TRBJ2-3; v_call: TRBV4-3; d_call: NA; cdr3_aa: ASSPQWKNTDTQY
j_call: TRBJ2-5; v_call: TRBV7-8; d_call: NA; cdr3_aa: ASSLVAGLGETQY
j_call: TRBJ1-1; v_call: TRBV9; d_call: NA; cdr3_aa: ASSAQQKNTEAF
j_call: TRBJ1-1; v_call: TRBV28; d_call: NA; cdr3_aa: ASSLTAGTEAF
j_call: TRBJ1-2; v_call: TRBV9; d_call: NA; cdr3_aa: ASSIQGYGYT
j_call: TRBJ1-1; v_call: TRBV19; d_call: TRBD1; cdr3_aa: ASSPQGYTEAF
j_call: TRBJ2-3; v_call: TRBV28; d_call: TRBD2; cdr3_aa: ASSLAGPTDTQY